This TCR beta chain was captured by sequencing in a study of OX40 agonist ivuxolimab in advanced cancers. Study-wide context: Three patients showed partial responses: one hepatocellular carcinoma and two cutaneous melanoma cases.

Germline loops: CDR1 SGHRS, CDR2 YFSETQ. Trimming left V 3 bases short and J 4 bases short, with 13 bases between. There are 14 residues in the CDR3. Study-wide points: At doses 0.1 to 3.0 mg/kg, CD4+ and CD8+ clones expanded. Low normalized clonal expansion also occurred in some nonresponding patients.

Notes on this clone: Antigen: not known.

Libraries were prepared by immunoSEQ multiplex PCR; TCRdb keeps only in-frame clonotypes and omits some of them. The sample lists about 61,000 clones, approximately 86% seen once, with around 0.52% in the top ten. The source is an adult with an advanced solid tumor such as melanoma, head and neck, liver or kidney cancer. Source: CD4+ or CD8+ T cells sorted from blood, taken in a trial of the OX40 agonist ivuxolimab. The chain is built from TRBV5-1 and TRBJ1-1; D is uncertain. The CDR3 loop reads CASSSVPPGTEAFF. CDR3 sequence (DNA): TGCGCCAGCAGCTCCGTTCCGCCGGGCACTGAAGCTTTCTTT. Variable domain in full (rest from reference TRBV5-1 and TRBJ1-1): KAGVTQTPRYLIKTRGQQVTLSCSPISGHRSVSWYQQTPGQGLQFLFEYFSETQRNKGNFPGRFSGRQFSNSRSEMNVSTLELGDSALYLCASSSVPPGTEAFFGQGTRLTVV.